Following are 14 T cell receptor beta chains from one sample sequenced in a study of cytomegalovirus exposure and HLA in healthy donors. The primer mix had 60 Vbeta and 13 Jbeta primers. Using immunoSEQ multiplex PCR, the repertoire was profiled, and TCRdb retains in-frame clones only, with some absent. This sample has over 100,000 clones; over 60% occur once, and the top ten carry approximately 4.2%. Sequenced material: PBMCs. These receptors were obtained from a male donor in good health and CMV-seropositive.

The chain combines TRBV27 with TRBJ1-5; the D gene is possibly TRBD1 (5 bases). Looked up from germline, CDR1 is MNHEY and CDR2 is SMNVEV (reference sequence). This CDR3 region has 14 residues. Trimming stripped 2 bases from V and 7 bases from J, with 12 bases between. CDR3 sequence (DNA): TGTGCCAGCAGTTTACAGGGTCCCGGACAGCCCCAGCATTTT. Protein sequence: CASSLQGPGQPQHF.

The chain recombines TRBV4-1 with TRBJ1-3; D possibly corresponds to TRBD1 (5 bases). The CDR3 length is 15 residues. Germline values: CDR1 MGHRA, CDR2 YSYEKL. Trimming took 1 base from V and 0 from J, leaving 7 bases between them. This chain's CDR3 is CASSQVTGSGNTIYF. In DNA, the CDR3 is TGCGCCAGCAGCCAAGTAACAGGCTCTGGAAACACCATATATTTT.

The chain links TRBV25-1 to TRBJ2-5; D perhaps matches TRBD2 (5 bases). Germline-derived CDR1 and CDR2 are MGHDK and SYGVNS. This CDR3 contains 14 residues. Trimming took off 3 bases at V and 3 bases at J, with 11 bases between the two ends. CDR3 DNA sequence: TGTGCCAGCAGTGATGGGGAGCAGAAAGAGACCCAGTACTTC. Protein sequence: CASSDGEQKETQYF.

The chain employs TRBV7-6 and TRBJ2-1; perhaps TRBD2 as D (6 bases). The CDR3 contains 17 residues. Germline V gene sequence: CDR1 SGHVS, CDR2 FNYEAQ. V gave up 5 bases and J gave up 6 bases, with 23 bases separating them. The CDR3 reads CASSVRDFRLQGNEQFF. The CDR3 bases are TGTGCCAGCAGCGTCCGGGACTTCAGACTGCAGGGCAATGAGCAGTTCTTC.

As concerns this clone: The identical CDR3 is also encoded by other nucleotide sequences in the sample. The chain uses TRBV7-6 and TRBJ2-3, with 9 bases fitting TRBD2. Germline V gene sequence: CDR1 SGHVS, CDR2 FNYEAQ. The CDR3 sequence is 15 residues long. V gave up 5 bases and J gave up 1 base; unmatched junction bases: 4. The CDR3 DNA follows: TGTGCCAGCAGCCCGCGGACTAGCGGCACAGATACGCAGTATTTT. Residues: CASSPRTSGTDTQYF.

The chain recombines TRBV5-1 with TRBJ2-7; possible D gene TRBD2, 5 bases. This CDR3 spans 12 amino acids. Trimming took off 5 bases at V and 0 bases at J, with 6 bases between the two ends. Germline V CDR1 and CDR2: SGHRS, YFSETQ. The CDR3 nucleotides are TGCGCCAGCAGGGAGGACTCCTACGAGCAGTACTTC. It codes for CASREDSYEQYF.

J is TRBJ1-4 and V is TRBV19; possible D gene TRBD1, 5 bases. V lost 3 bases and J 8 bases, leaving 13 bases between the germline ends. The CDR3 covers 14 residues. Germline V gene sequence: CDR1 LNHDA, CDR2 SQIVND (reference sequence). The CDR3 region is CASSIGGRGEKLFF. The CDR3 nucleotides are TGTGCCAGTAGTATTGGGGGGAGAGGCGAAAAACTGTTTTTT.

CDR3 in amino acids: CAGHREAFF. The CDR3 DNA sequence: TGTGCCGGACACCGTGAAGCTTTCTTT. This chain joins TRBV6-4 and TRBJ1-1; D might be TRBD1 (5 bases). Germline V gene lookup returns CDR1 MRHNA and CDR2 SNTAGT. V was clipped by 11 bases and J by 7 bases, with 8 bases between them. The CDR3 is made up of 9 amino acids.

The chain has TRBV15 and TRBJ2-7; 7 nucleotides match TRBD2. Germline trimming cut 5 bases from V and 3 bases from J; bases unmatched to any gene: 10. This CDR3 is built from 15 residues. In germline, CDR1 is LNHNV, CDR2 YYDKDF (reference sequence). This CDR3 is CATSPNELADYEQYF. The CDR3 DNA follows: TGTGCCACCAGCCCTAACGAGCTAGCGGACTACGAGCAGTACTTC. The whole variable domain, remainder taken from reference TRBV15 and TRBJ2-7, is DAMVIQNPRYQVTQFGKPVTLSCSQTLNHNVMYWYQQKSSQAPKLLFHYYDKDFNNEADTPDNFQSRRPNTSFCFLDIRSPGLGDTAMYLCATSPNELADYEQYFGPGTRLTVT.

This chain joins TRBV5-6 and TRBJ2-5; 7 bases are shared with TRBD1. The length of the CDR3 is 14 residues. J lost 2 bases, V lost 6 bases, and 7 bases had no gene match. Germline CDR1 is SGHDT and CDR2 is YYEEEE. The CDR3 region is CASNPLDRQETQYF. The CDR3 DNA follows: TGTGCCAGCAACCCCTTGGACAGGCAAGAGACCCAGTACTTC. Using reference TRBV5-6 and TRBJ2-5 for the parts outside the CDR3, the full variable domain is DAGVTQSPTHLIKTRGQQVTLRCSPKSGHDTVSWYQQALGQGPQFIFQYYEEEERQRGNFPDRFSGHQFPNYSSELNVNALLLGDSALYLCASNPLDRQETQYFGPGTRLLVL.

The chain joins TRBV2 to TRBJ2-5; 7 bases map to TRBD2. The CDR3 is made up of 15 amino acids. Germline-derived CDR1 and CDR2 are SNHLY and FYNNEI. After removal of 2 bases from V and 5 bases from J, the junction contained 8 bases not matched to a gene. CDR3 bases: TGTGCCAGCAGTGAACTGGGGGGGGATGGCGAGACCCAGTACTTC. It is translated as CASSELGGDGETQYF.

This chain joins TRBV11-2 and TRBJ2-3; the match to TRBD2 covers 13 bases. The ends lost 2 bases at V and 2 bases at J; junction bases unmatched: 10. CDR1 SGHAT and CDR2 FQNNGV come from the germline V gene. This CDR3 has 19 residues. This chain's CDR3 is CASSLRTSGGVQLTDTQYF. CDR3 nucleotides: TGTGCCAGCAGCTTACGTACTAGCGGGGGGGTTCAACTCACAGATACGCAGTATTTT.

The CDR3 nucleotides are TGTGCCAGCAGTTACGACAGGGGGAACACTGAAGCTTTCTTT. Translated: CASSYDRGNTEAFF. J is TRBJ1-1 and V is TRBV6-5; 8 nucleotides agree with TRBD1. The CDR3 spans 14 residues. V was clipped by 2 bases and J by 1 base; unmatched bases: 0. Germline V gene data show CDR1 as MNHEY and CDR2 as SVGAGI.

This chain joins TRBV5-1 and TRBJ1-3; 9 nucleotides line up with TRBD1. The CDR3 is 19 residues long. Trimming removed 4 bases from V and 2 bases from J; junction bases left unmatched: 16. Germline assignment: CDR1 SGHRS and CDR2 YFSETQ. The CDR3 sequence: CASSTVPGQGSGAGNTIYF. CDR3 DNA: TGCGCCAGCAGCACCGTCCCGGGACAGGGTTCGGGGGCTGGAAACACCATATATTTT.